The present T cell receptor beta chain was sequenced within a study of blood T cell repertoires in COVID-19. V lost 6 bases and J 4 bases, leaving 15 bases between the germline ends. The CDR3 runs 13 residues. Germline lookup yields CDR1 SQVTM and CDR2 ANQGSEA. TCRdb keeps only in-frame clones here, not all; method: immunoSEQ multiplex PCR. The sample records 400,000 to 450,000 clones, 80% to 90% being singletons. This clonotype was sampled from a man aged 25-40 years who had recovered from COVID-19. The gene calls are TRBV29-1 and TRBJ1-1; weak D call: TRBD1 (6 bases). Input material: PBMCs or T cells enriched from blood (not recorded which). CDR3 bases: TGCAGCGTATCAACAGGGTCGGGCACTGAAGCTTTCTTT. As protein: CSVSTGSGTEAFF.